These 28 T cell receptor beta chains originate from one sample sequenced in a study of blood T cell repertoires in COVID-19. The repertoire was sequenced with immunoSEQ multiplex PCR; TCRdb's copy has only in-frame clones and lacks some. The table includes tens of thousands of clones, about 85% detected once. Sequenced sample: peripheral blood. These receptors were taken from a human donor in a cohort sampled during active COVID-19.

On this clone itself: A junction end diverges from the germline sequence, so it may reflect a read error. V usage is TRBV7-9 and J usage is TRBJ2-2, with D perhaps matching TRBD1 (5 bases). This CDR3 has 15 amino acids. Looked up from germline, CDR1 is SEHNR and CDR2 is FQNEAQ (reference sequence). CDR3 bases: TGTGCCAGCAGCCAAGAAGGGGCGAAGACCGGGGAGCTGTTTTTT. Its translation: CASSQEGAKTGELFF.

The V gene is TRBV1, the J gene TRBJ2-7; no check of the table's D call, TRBD1, against the DNA was made. TRBV1 is a recognized pseudogene. CDR3 size: 17 residues. DNA for the CDR3: TGCACCAGCAGCCAAGATCGTAGAGGGGGAAGCTCCTACGAGCAGTACTTC. It specifies CTSSQDRRGGSSYEQYF.

The chain uses TRBV5-1 and TRBJ1-4; D possibly corresponds to TRBD1 (5 bases). The V end was cut by 7 bases, the J end by 8 bases, with 15 bases between. The length of the CDR3 is 13 residues. The germline V gene has CDR1 SGHRS and CDR2 YFSETQ. CDR3 sequence (DNA): TGCGCCAGCCGATGGGAGGGGAACGAAAAACTGTTTTTT. Its translation is CASRWEGNEKLFF.

The chain has TRBV3-1 (or the pseudogene TRBV3-2) and TRBJ2-7; 7 bases are shared with TRBD1. The CDR3 sequence is 14 residues long. V lost 11 bases to trimming and J lost 5 bases; unmatched junction nucleotides: 15. Germline V CDR1 and CDR2: LGHDT, YNNKEL (reference sequence). CDR3 region: CAGGICQGVNEQYF. The CDR3, as DNA: TGTGCCGGCGGCATATGCCAGGGGGTCAACGAGCAGTACTTC.

This clone occurred once. This rearrangement joins TRBV5-4 to TRBJ2-7; 15 bases are a match to TRBD2. Per germline, CDR1 SGHNT and CDR2 YYREEE (reference sequence). CDR3 length equals 18 residues. V lost 0 bases to trimming and J lost 2 bases; unmatched junction nucleotides: 6. Written as DNA, the CDR3 is TGTGCCAGCAGCTTGGGAAGGACTAGCGGGGGGGAAACCTACGAGCAGTACTTC. Protein sequence: CASSLGRTSGGETYEQYF.

This clone is a singleton in its sample. The chain carries TRBV28 and TRBJ1-6, with 7 bases matching TRBD1. Trimming took 7 bases from V and 6 from J; bases not matched to a gene: 12. The CDR3 contains 16 residues. Germline CDR1 MDHEN, CDR2 SYDVKM. This CDR3 reads CASTVSPGQSNSPLHF. In DNA form, the CDR3 reads TGTGCCAGCACCGTATCTCCGGGACAGAGTAATTCACCCCTCCACTTT.

The CDR3 loop is CASSPVTGVGTGELFF. CDR3 in DNA: TGTGCCAGCAGTCCAGTTACAGGGGTCGGCACCGGGGAGCTGTTTTTT. The V gene is TRBV27, the J gene TRBJ2-2; 7 bases line up with TRBD1. The length of the CDR3 is 16 residues. Germline lookup yields CDR1 MNHEY and CDR2 SMNVEV (reference sequence). V trimming: 5 bases; J trimming: 4 bases; junction bases outside the gene matches: 10.

CDR3 region: CASSLGRGDDSNQPQHF. CDR3 nucleotides: TGTGCCAGCAGCTTAGGCAGGGGCGACGATAGCAATCAGCCCCAGCATTTT. The J gene is TRBJ1-5, the V gene TRBV7-7, with a possible D match to TRBD1 (6 bases). Trimming took off 1 base at V and 0 bases at J, with 13 bases between the two ends. From germline, CDR1 is SSHAT and CDR2 FNYEAQ (reference sequence). This CDR3 region has 17 residues.

The V and J genes are TRBV7-8 and TRBJ2-7, with TRBD2 identical over 10 bases. The length of the CDR3 is 13 residues. Germline-derived CDR1 and CDR2 are SGHVS and FQNEAQ. Losses at the gene ends were 3 bases for V and 6 bases for J; bases not matched to a gene: 2. Here the CDR3 reads CASSFQREGEQYF. CDR3 in DNA: TGTGCCAGCAGCTTTCAGCGGGAGGGCGAGCAGTACTTC.

J is TRBJ1-2 and V is TRBV6-1, with D perhaps TRBD1 (5 bases). V was trimmed by 2 bases and J by 4 bases, leaving 8 bases between them. CDR1 MNHNS and CDR2 SASEGT come from the germline V gene. The CDR3 is made up of 13 amino acids. The CDR3 nucleotides are TGTGCCAGCAGTGAACCAGACAGCTATGGCTACACCTTC. This codes for CASSEPDSYGYTF.

Only one count was recorded for this clone. J is TRBJ1-3 and V is TRBV9; D is unresolved. Germline loops: CDR1 SGDLS, CDR2 YYNGEE. The CDR3 has 14 residues. V lost 4 bases and J lost 4, with 12 bases in between. DNA of the CDR3: TGTGCCAGCAGCTCCGAGGGTTACGGAAACACCATATATTTT. This translates into CASSSEGYGNTIYF.

This clone was found a few times. The J gene is TRBJ2-7, the V gene TRBV18, with 8 nucleotides matching TRBD2. The CDR3 has 16 residues. The V and J ends lost 3 bases and 0 bases, in that order; junction bases with no gene match: 7. Germline V gene sequence: CDR1 KGHSH, CDR2 LQKENI. The CDR3 protein is CASSPLLAGSSYEQYF. The CDR3 nucleotides are TGTGCCAGCTCACCTCTATTAGCGGGGAGCTCCTACGAGCAGTACTTC. The full variable domain, with the rest looked up from reference TRBV18 and TRBJ2-7, is NAGVMQNPRHLVRRRGQEARLRCSPMKGHSHVYWYRQLPEEGLKFMVYLQKENIIDESGMPKERFSAEFPKEGPSILRIQQVVRGDSAAYFCASSPLLAGSSYEQYFGPGTRLTVT.

This sequence joins TRBV6-5 and TRBJ2-2, with D maybe TRBD1 (6 bases). Looked up from germline, CDR1 is MNHEY and CDR2 is SVGAGI. V dropped 6 bases and J dropped 9 bases, with 11 bases sitting between them. The CDR3 length is 12 residues. This CDR3 reads CASSSRDRELFF. The CDR3 nucleotides read TGTGCCAGCAGCTCACGGGACAGGGAGCTGTTTTTT.

V is TRBV7-8 and J is TRBJ2-1; D not certain. Trimming removed 1 base at V and 7 bases at J, with 14 bases between. This CDR3 region has 15 residues. The V gene's germline CDR1 is SGHVS and CDR2 FQNEAQ. CDR3 sequence reads: CASSLVEVPQNEQFF. The CDR3 nucleotides are TGTGCCAGCAGCTTAGTCGAGGTACCCCAGAATGAGCAGTTCTTC.

The chain has TRBV29-1 and TRBJ1-2; D not certain. This CDR3 is 13 amino acids long. V lost 1 base, J lost 4 bases, and 10 bases lay in between. The germline V gene encodes CDR1 SQVTM and CDR2 ANQGSEA. The CDR3 reads CSVEVSSGYGYTF. CDR3 DNA sequence: TGCAGCGTTGAAGTGAGTTCGGGCTATGGCTACACCTTC.

The chain has TRBV19 and TRBJ1-1, with a weak D call TRBD1 (5 bases). Germline V CDR1 and CDR2: LNHDA, SQIVND (reference sequence). The CDR3 is made up of 20 amino acids. Deletions cut 6 bases from V and 5 bases from J, with 34 bases between. CDR3 bases: TGTGCCAGTAGCATCGCGTTCAGGGTCCCGGTGGGTGGTTGGGCAACTGAAGCTTTCTTT. It translates to CASSIAFRVPVGGWATEAFF.

This clone was seen once. This chain uses TRBV6-5 with TRBJ2-2; 12 bases match TRBD2. The V gene end was trimmed by 5 bases and the J gene end by 7 bases; junction bases not matched to a gene: 2. This CDR3 is built from 14 residues. Germline CDR1 and CDR2: MNHEY and SVGAGI. CDR3 loop: CASSLAGGHGELFF. CDR3 coding DNA: TGTGCCAGCAGTCTAGCGGGAGGGCACGGGGAGCTGTTTTTT.

This clone was seen more than once but under ten times. The J gene is TRBJ1-5, the V gene TRBV9; the match to TRBD1 covers 7 bases. Germline lookup yields CDR1 SGDLS and CDR2 YYNGEE. The V segment lost 3 bases and the J segment 7 bases; nucleotides outside the gene matches: 7. There are 14 residues in the CDR3. The CDR3 DNA is TGTGCCAGCAGCGATACAGGGGTAGGACAGCCCCAGCATTTT. Translated, it gives CASSDTGVGQPQHF.

The chain has TRBV6-1 and TRBJ1-6, with 8 bases lining up with TRBD1. Germline CDR1 MNHNS, CDR2 SASEGT. This CDR3 spans 16 amino acids. Trimming removed 0 bases from V and 9 bases from J; junction bases left unmatched: 7. This CDR3 reads CASSEAAGGRGSPLHF. The DNA for the CDR3 is TGTGCCAGCAGTGAAGCTGCAGGGGGCCGAGGTTCACCCCTCCACTTT.

The J gene is TRBJ2-1, the V gene TRBV7-9; TRBD2 agrees at 13 bases. J lost 3 bases, V lost 6 bases, and 14 bases had no gene match. Germline CDR1 SEHNR, CDR2 FQNEAQ (reference sequence). This CDR3 has 19 residues. CDR3 residues: CASRKSGTSGVPGYNEQFF. The CDR3 region has the DNA TGTGCCAGCAGGAAATCCGGGACTAGCGGGGTACCGGGCTACAATGAGCAGTTCTTC.

The rearrangement uses TRBV9 and TRBJ1-2; D remains ambiguous. The germline gives CDR1 SGDLS, CDR2 YYNGEE. Trimming took 2 bases from V and 3 from J, leaving 8 bases between them. The CDR3 runs 13 residues. The CDR3 sequence is CASSVGGDYGYTF. CDR3 in DNA: TGTGCCAGCAGCGTCGGAGGAGACTATGGCTACACCTTC. Combining the CDR3 with reference TRBV9 and TRBJ1-2 gives the whole variable domain DSGVTQTPKHLITATGQRVTLRCSPRSGDLSVYWYQQSLDQGLQFLIQYYNGEERAKGNILERFSAQQFPDLHSELNLSSLELGDSALYFCASSVGGDYGYTFGSGTRLTVV.

The V call is TRBV7-2, the J call TRBJ1-6, with no clear D. This CDR3 contains 14 residues. Trimming pared 1 base from V and 7 bases from J, leaving 8 bases between. Looked up from germline, CDR1 is SGHTA and CDR2 is FQGNSA. CDR3 loop: CASSLDPVNSPLHF. CDR3 in DNA: TGTGCCAGCAGCTTAGATCCCGTAAATTCACCCCTCCACTTT.

The V and J genes are TRBV15 and TRBJ1-4, with TRBD1 matching over 8 bases. V dropped 2 bases and J dropped 4; count of bases not matched to a gene: 6. CDR3 length: 16 amino acids. Germline CDR1 and CDR2: LNHNV and YYDKDF (reference sequence). The CDR3 DNA is TGTGCCACCAGCAGATTCCAGGGGGCAGATAATGAAAAACTGTTTTTT. Translated: CATSRFQGADNEKLFF.

The chain has TRBV10-1 and TRBJ2-7, with 12 bases identical to TRBD2. Per germline, CDR1 WNHNN and CDR2 SYGVQD (reference sequence). The CDR3 is 17 residues long. J was trimmed by 0 bases and V by 7 bases; bases with no gene match: 10. CDR3 amino acids: CASTRASGRAYSYEQYF. The CDR3 bases are TGCGCCAGCACAAGGGCTAGCGGGAGGGCCTACTCCTACGAGCAGTACTTC.

This chain connects TRBV7-6 to TRBJ2-4; TRBD1 matches 7 bases. Germline V gene data show CDR1 as SGHVS and CDR2 as FNYEAQ. CDR3 size: 22 residues. V was clipped by 4 bases and J by 0 bases; unmatched bases: 24. CDR3: CASSSLMMTGQSLLLAKNIQYF. The CDR3 nucleotides are TGTGCCAGCAGCTCACTAATGATGACAGGGCAGAGTCTCCTTTTAGCCAAAAACATTCAGTACTTC.

About this clone itself: One junction end disagrees with the germline gene, perhaps due to a read error. J is TRBJ1-1 and V is TRBV18, with 7 bases matching TRBD1. The CDR3 length is 16 residues. CDR1 is KGHSH and CDR2 is LQKENI in the germline V gene. Here the CDR3 DNA reads TGTGCCAGCTCACCCCAGCCAACAGGGGATAACATTGAAGCTTTCTTT. This codes for CASSPQPTGDNIEAFF.

This chain connects TRBV30 to TRBJ1-6; possibly TRBD1 for D (6 bases). The CDR3 totals 16 residues. V was clipped by 0 bases and J by 5 bases, with 14 bases between them. Germline V gives CDR1 GTSNPN, CDR2 SVGIG (reference sequence). The CDR3 here is CAWSVGGGLNNSPLHF. As DNA, the CDR3 is TGTGCCTGGAGTGTAGGTGGGGGCCTTAATAATTCACCCCTCCACTTT. The full variable domain, with the rest looked up from reference TRBV30 and TRBJ1-6, is SQTIHQWPATLVQPVGSPLSLECTVEGTSNPNLYWYRQAAGRGLQLLFYSVGIGQISSEVPQNLSASRPQDRQFILSSKKLLLSDSGFYLCAWSVGGGLNNSPLHFGNGTRLTVT.

The V gene is TRBV15, the J gene TRBJ2-7, with 11 bases lining up with TRBD2. CDR3 size: 15 residues. J lost 4 bases, V lost 3 bases, and 5 bases had no gene match. CDR1 is LNHNV and CDR2 is YYDKDF in the germline V gene (reference sequence). The CDR3 loop is CATSSQTSGIYEQYF. The DNA of the CDR3 is TGTGCCACCAGCAGCCAGACTAGCGGGATTTACGAGCAGTACTTC.